This entry lists 22 T cell receptor beta chains sequenced from one sample in a study of Ad26.COV2.S vaccination and SARS-CoV-2 variants. The table came from immunoSEQ multiplex PCR; TCRdb's copy has only in-frame clones and leaves some out. The sample holds about 390,000 clones, 92% seen once. Treatment indicated: around 19 received Ad26.COV2.S at low or high dose, single or two shots; 5 received placebo; per-sample allocation not given. Samples analyzed were those drawn on day 63 after the first vaccine or placebo injection. Sequences were derived from peripheral blood, sampled in a trial of Ad26.COV2.S vaccine versus placebo. These receptors all come from a person between 18 and 65 years old who received the Ad26.COV2.S COVID-19 vaccine or a placebo.

The chain combines TRBV10-2 with TRBJ1-5, with D perhaps TRBD1 (5 bases). The germline CDR1 and CDR2 sequences are WSHSY and SAAADI. The V end lost 7 bases, the J end lost 2 bases, and 9 bases lay between the germline ends. The CDR3 spans 13 residues. CDR3 nucleotide sequence: TGCGCCAGCAAAGACAGAGGCAATCAGCCCCAGCATTTT. Amino acids: CASKDRGNQPQHF.

The rearrangement links TRBV30 to TRBJ1-3; D is undetermined. Trimming removed 3 bases at V and 6 bases at J, with 21 bases between. CDR1 is GTSNPN and CDR2 is SVGIG in the germline V gene (reference sequence). This CDR3 has 16 residues. Here the CDR3 DNA reads TGTGCCTGGAGACCCCCAGAGAGGGTTAGGATAAACACCATATATTTT. This codes for CAWRPPERVRINTIYF.

Notes on this clone: The sample contains more than one DNA sequence encoding this CDR3. V usage is TRBV6-5 and J usage is TRBJ2-5; 8 positions match TRBD2. The CDR3 contains 16 residues. With 0 bases clipped from V and 4 bases from J, the junction kept 7 bases outside the gene matches. Germline loops: CDR1 MNHEY, CDR2 SVGAGI. The CDR3 DNA follows: TGTGCCAGCAGTTACTCAGGCCGGGGGGGGAGAGAGACCCAGTACTTC. It yields the protein CASSYSGRGGRETQYF.

The chain combines TRBV7-2 with TRBJ1-1; maybe TRBD1 (5 bases). Germline loops: CDR1 SGHTA, CDR2 FQGNSA. Trimming shortened V by 4 bases and J by 2 bases, and 11 bases separated the two germline ends. CDR3 length equals 14 residues. The CDR3: CASSSGSPNTEAFF. CDR3 nucleotides: TGTGCCAGCAGCTCAGGGTCTCCCAACACTGAAGCTTTCTTT.

In its sample, this clone was seen a few times. The chain has TRBV2 and TRBJ2-1; D is uncertain. Trimming pared 7 bases from V and 0 bases from J, leaving 7 bases between. Germline loops: CDR1 SNHLY, CDR2 FYNNEI. This CDR3 is built from 13 residues. The chain's CDR3 is CASKGLSYNEQFF. The CDR3 region has the DNA TGTGCCAGCAAGGGCCTCTCCTACAATGAGCAGTTCTTC.

This clone occurred once. The chain uses TRBV12-3 or TRBV12-4 and TRBJ1-1; no clear D. The V end was cut by 2 bases, the J end by 6 bases, with 7 bases between. This CDR3 is 12 amino acids long. The CDR3 reads CASSLSRAEAFF. CDR3 sequence (DNA): TGTGCCAGCAGTTTATCGAGGGCTGAAGCTTTCTTT.

CDR3 DNA sequence: TGTGCCAGCAGCTTGTGGGGGGGAGGGTCACCCCTCCACTTT. Amino acid sequence: CASSLWGGGSPLHF. This sequence joins TRBV5-8 and TRBJ1-6, with D perhaps TRBD1 (5 bases). This CDR3 is 14 amino acids long. Germline CDR1 SGHTS, CDR2 YDEGEE. V lost 1 base, J lost 10 bases, and 12 bases lay in between. The full variable domain, in which reference TRBV5-8 and TRBJ1-6 provide the parts outside the CDR3, is EAGVTQSPTHLIKTRGQQATLRCSPISGHTSVYWYQQALGLGLQFLLWYDEGEERNRGNFPPRFSGRQFPNYSSELNVNALELEDSALYLCASSLWGGGSPLHFGNGTRLTVT.

V and J are TRBV5-1 and TRBJ2-5; no firm D call. Deletions cut 4 bases from V and 3 bases from J, with 16 bases between. In germline, CDR1 is SGHRS, CDR2 YFSETQ. CDR3 length equals 15 residues. The CDR3 is CASSPFVGSEETQYF. In DNA, the CDR3 is TGCGCCAGCAGCCCCTTCGTTGGCTCCGAAGAGACCCAGTACTTC. Drawing the rest from reference TRBV5-1 and TRBJ2-5, the complete variable domain is KAGVTQTPRYLIKTRGQQVTLSCSPISGHRSVSWYQQTPGQGLQFLFEYFSETQRNKGNFPGRFSGRQFSNSRSEMNVSTLELGDSALYLCASSPFVGSEETQYFGPGTRLLVL.

The chain links TRBV7-9 to TRBJ2-3; 9 bases are a match to TRBD2. V gave up 4 bases and J gave up 3 bases; unmatched junction bases: 11. Germline V gene sequence: CDR1 SEHNR, CDR2 FQNEAQ (reference sequence). CDR3 length: 17 amino acids. The CDR3: CASSSTAGSGGTDTQYF. In DNA form, the CDR3 reads TGTGCCAGCAGCTCCACAGCAGGTAGCGGGGGTACAGATACGCAGTATTTT.

V and J are TRBV20-1 and TRBJ2-7, with TRBD2 as a possible D gene (5 bases). V lost 3 bases to trimming and J lost 0 bases, with 12 bases between them. CDR1 DFQATT and CDR2 SNEGSKA come from the germline V gene (reference sequence). The CDR3 has 14 amino acids. CDR3 DNA sequence: TGCAGTGCTAGTTACGGGATAACCTCCTACGAGCAGTACTTC. It yields the protein CSASYGITSYEQYF.

V usage is TRBV11-3 and J usage is TRBJ2-5; TRBD2 matches 9 bases. From germline, CDR1 is SGHNT and CDR2 YENEEA. The J segment lost 5 bases and the V segment lost 2 bases, leaving 9 bases of the junction unmatched. This CDR3 comprises 16 residues. The CDR3 sequence: CASSLRTGTSSETQYF. CDR3 nucleotide sequence: TGTGCCAGCAGCTTACGCACCGGGACTAGCAGCGAGACCCAGTACTTC.

The rearrangement joins TRBV10-1 to TRBJ1-4; a weak D match, TRBD1 (5 bases). V was pared by 4 bases and J by 5 bases, with 14 bases between. This CDR3 contains 15 residues. The germline gives CDR1 WNHNN, CDR2 SYGVQD (reference sequence). As DNA, the CDR3 is TGCGCCAGCAGTGCCTCCGGGCAGGGCAATGAAAAACTGTTTTTT. Translating gives CASSASGQGNEKLFF.

Concerning this clone itself: Other nucleotide sequences from this sample produce the same CDR3. The V and J genes are TRBV7-2 and TRBJ2-3; D unresolved. This CDR3 contains 13 residues. V was cut by 0 bases and J by 2 bases, with 3 bases left in between. CDR1 and CDR2 (germline): SGHTA, FQGNSA. The CDR3 sequence: CASSLAVTDTQYF. CDR3 sequence (DNA): TGTGCCAGCAGCTTAGCAGTCACAGATACGCAGTATTTT.

This chain connects TRBV5-4 to TRBJ2-7, with 12 bases identical to TRBD1. The CDR3 runs to 14 residues. Trimming took 3 bases from V and 6 from J; bases not matched to a gene: 4. Germline values: CDR1 SGHNT, CDR2 YYREEE (reference sequence). The CDR3, as DNA: TGTGCCAGCAGCTCCCGGGACAGGGGGCTCGAGCAGTACTTC. Translated, it gives CASSSRDRGLEQYF.

The chain carries TRBV3-1 (or the pseudogene TRBV3-2) and TRBJ2-1; TRBD1 might be the D (5 bases). V lost 3 bases to trimming and J lost 10 bases, with 10 bases between them. In germline, CDR1 is LGHDT, CDR2 YNNKEL (reference sequence). The CDR3 has 12 amino acids. The CDR3 region is CASSQGPGEQFF. The CDR3 region has the DNA TGTGCCAGCAGCCAGGGGCCCGGGGAGCAGTTCTTC.

V usage is TRBV4-3 and J usage is TRBJ2-3, with 10 bases matching TRBD2. The CDR3 runs 16 residues. The junction had 5 bases not matched to a gene; V was cut back by 5 bases and J by 0 bases. Germline CDR1 and CDR2: LGHNA and YSLEER. The CDR3 DNA follows: TGCGCCAGCAGCGTAGCGGGGGGCGTGAGCACAGATACGCAGTATTTT. It translates to CASSVAGGVSTDTQYF.

The rearrangement uses TRBV11-2 and TRBJ2-7, with a possible D match to TRBD1 (6 bases). Deletions cut 0 bases from V and 2 bases from J, with 11 bases between. Germline V gene lookup returns CDR1 SGHAT and CDR2 FQNNGV. The CDR3 length is 15 residues. For the CDR3, the DNA is TGTGCCAGCAGCTTAGACTTGGACAGAGCCTACGAGCAGTACTTC. Its translation: CASSLDLDRAYEQYF.

This chain joins TRBV30 and TRBJ2-3; D unresolved. The germline CDR1 and CDR2 sequences are GTSNPN and SVGIG (reference sequence). The ends were cut back, 4 bases at V and 2 bases at J, with 7 bases in the middle. The CDR3 runs 12 residues. The CDR3 nucleotides are TGTGCCTGGAACGGCGTCACAGATACGCAGTATTTT. This encodes CAWNGVTDTQYF.

CDR3 nucleotide sequence: TGTGCCAGCAGCTCCACAGGGGCCAGCACAGATACGCAGTATTTT. It is translated as CASSSTGASTDTQYF. The chain uses TRBV5-4 and TRBJ2-3, with 7 nucleotides matching TRBD1. The V gene's germline CDR1 is SGHNT and CDR2 YYREEE (reference sequence). The CDR3 is made up of 15 amino acids. Germline trimming cut 3 bases from V and 0 bases from J; bases unmatched to any gene: 4. The full variable domain, in which reference TRBV5-4 and TRBJ2-3 provide the parts outside the CDR3, is ETGVTQSPTHLIKTRGQQVTLRCSSQSGHNTVSWYQQALGQGPQFIFQYYREEENGRGNFPPRFSGLQFPNYSSELNVNALELDDSALYLCASSSTGASTDTQYFGPGTRLTVL.

The V gene is TRBV6-5, the J gene TRBJ2-1, with unresolved D. V dropped 2 bases and J dropped 4 bases, with 15 bases sitting between them. CDR1 and CDR2 (germline): MNHEY, SVGAGI. The CDR3 has 16 amino acids. As DNA, the CDR3 is TGTGCCAGCAGTTACCTCGGTCAGGCCCCTTACAATGAGCAGTTCTTC. It encodes CASSYLGQAPYNEQFF.

The chain joins TRBV19 to TRBJ2-1, with 8 bases lining up with TRBD2. The length of the CDR3 is 16 residues. Germline CDR1 LNHDA, CDR2 SQIVND (reference sequence). V gave up 5 bases and J gave up 6 bases; unmatched junction bases: 12. CDR3 sequence (DNA): TGTGCCAGTAGTCCCAAAGTAGCGGGGTTGGGCAATGAGCAGTTCTTC. This codes for CASSPKVAGLGNEQFF.

The V and J genes are TRBV7-2 and TRBJ1-6; D unclear. The CDR3 is made up of 13 amino acids. V was trimmed by 0 bases and J by 11 bases, leaving 8 bases between them. Germline V lookup: CDR1 SGHTA, CDR2 FQGNSA. The CDR3 sequence: CASSLALSAPLHF. For the CDR3, the DNA is TGTGCCAGCAGCTTAGCCTTATCAGCACCCCTCCACTTT.